Listed below are T cell receptor beta chains from one sample, sequenced in a study of human versus mouse CDR3 diversity and MHC coevolution. The assay was immunoSEQ multiplex PCR, and TCRdb's table has in-frame clones only and misses some. The sample holds some 82,000 clones; about 94% are singletons and the top ten take 1.1% to 1.5%. The sequenced sample was naive CD4+ T cells from blood. These receptors came from a person aged 30 to 69 in good health. The CDR3 runs from the conserved cysteine through the conserved F or W. A D gene is named only where the DNA matches it firmly. Rows may omit the clone size; those that give it use once, few, many or a size class.

D gene,clone size,J gene,V gene,CDR3 protein,CDR3 DNA
NA,NA,TRBJ1-1,TRBV6-6,CASSYDRLYTEAFF,TGTGCCAGCAGTTACGACAGGCTATACACTGAAGCTTTCTTT
NA,NA,TRBJ1-1,TRBV7-8,CASSPDVAGKAEAFF,TGTGCCAGCAGCCCGGACGTCGCAGGGAAGGCTGAAGCTTTCTTT
TRBD1,few,TRBJ1-3,TRBV6-6,CASSYRAGQAGNTIYF,TGTGCCAGCAGTTACCGCGCTGGACAGGCTGGAAACACCATATATTTT
NA,NA,TRBJ2-7,TRBV18,CASSPRREYEQYF,TGTGCCAGCTCACCACGCAGGGAATACGAGCAGTACTTC
NA,NA,TRBJ1-4,TRBV4-3,CASSQSFLSTVNEKLFF,TGCGCCAGCAGCCAAAGTTTTTTATCGACAGTTAATGAAAAACTGTTTTTT
NA,NA,TRBJ1-1,TRBV7-8,CASSLVSGLNTEAFF,TGTGCCAGCAGCTTAGTGAGTGGTTTGAACACTGAAGCTTTCTTT
NA,NA,TRBJ2-7,TRBV19,CASSIQDEQYF,TGTGCCAGTAGTATCCAGGACGAGCAGTACTTC
TRBD1,once,TRBJ1-2,TRBV7-2,CASSLGDRPNYGYTF,TGTGCCAGCAGCTTAGGGGACAGGCCCAACTATGGCTACACCTTC
NA,once,TRBJ2-1,TRBV7-8,CASSSPGGPYNEQFF,TGTGCCAGCAGCTCCCCGGGGGGCCCGTACAATGAGCAGTTCTTC
NA,NA,TRBJ2-7,TRBV5-4,CASSPQGYEQYF,TGTGCCAGCAGCCCCCAGGGCTACGAGCAGTACTTC
TRBD2,once,TRBJ2-1,TRBV6-5,CASMQRGHNNEQFF,TGTGCCAGCATGCAGCGGGGTCACAACAATGAGCAGTTCTTC
NA,NA,TRBJ2-1,TRBV2,CASMDSGLSSYNEQFF,TGTGCCAGCATGGATAGCGGCCTGAGCTCCTACAATGAGCAGTTCTTC
TRBD1,NA,TRBJ2-1,TRBV7-2,CASSFTAPGQALF,TGTGCCAGCAGCTTTACGGCTCCGGGACAGGCCCTCTTC
TRBD1,few,TRBJ1-1,TRBV10-3,CAISEQDRYEAFF,TGTGCCATCAGTGAGCAGGACAGGTATGAAGCTTTCTTT
NA,NA,TRBJ1-6,TRBV18,CASSPSDTRRDSPLHF,TGTGCCAGCTCACCCTCGGACACCCGTCGGGATTCACCCCTCCACTTT
NA,NA,TRBJ1-5,TRBV9,CASASPGSNQPQHF,TGTGCCAGTGCCTCCCCGGGGAGCAATCAGCCCCAGCATTTT
NA,NA,TRBJ1-2,TRBV5-8,CASSLAGVEGGYTF,TGTGCCAGCAGCTTGGCCGGGGTTGAAGGTGGCTACACCTTC
TRBD1,NA,TRBJ2-3,TRBV5-1,CASSLDRGTDTQYF,TGCGCCAGCAGCTTGGACAGGGGAACAGATACGCAGTATTTT
TRBD1,NA,TRBJ2-5,TRBV5-1,CASTQSGTGQETQYF,TGCGCCAGCACCCAATCCGGGACAGGGCAAGAGACCCAGTACTTC
NA,NA,TRBJ1-2,TRBV2,CASSDGPGGFYGYTF,TGTGCCAGCAGTGATGGTCCGGGGGGCTTCTATGGCTACACCTTC
NA,NA,TRBJ2-5,TRBV6-1,CASGNSYQETQYF,TGTGCCAGCGGAAACAGTTACCAAGAGACCCAGTACTTC
NA,few,TRBJ1-4,TRBV12-1,CASVSRKLFF,TGTGCCAGCGTGAGTAGAAAACTGTTTTTT
TRBD2,NA,TRBJ2-1,TRBV19,CASSTNSGGANEQFF,TGTGCCAGTAGTACTAATAGCGGGGGGGCGAATGAGCAGTTCTTC
NA,NA,TRBJ1-1,TRBV6-5,CASSYSAPNTEAFF,TGTGCCAGCAGTTACTCGGCCCCAAACACTGAAGCTTTCTTT
NA,NA,TRBJ2-1,TRBV9,CASSVAGYNEQFF,TGTGCCAGCAGCGTAGCAGGGTACAATGAGCAGTTCTTC
NA,NA,TRBJ2-7,TRBV6-7,CASSYSPAASRYEQYF,TGTGCCAGCAGTTACTCTCCGGCGGCAAGCCGGTACGAGCAGTACTTC
TRBD1,NA,TRBJ1-2,TRBV28,CASSLLVPTGAHGYTF,TGTGCCAGCAGTTTATTGGTCCCGACAGGGGCCCATGGCTACACCTTC
NA,NA,TRBJ2-7,TRBV4-1,CASSQAQGWDEQYF,TGCGCCAGCAGCCAAGCCCAGGGGTGGGACGAGCAGTACTTC
NA,NA,TRBJ2-1,TRBV5-4,CASSLKLPNNEQFF,TGTGCCAGCAGCTTAAAACTACCCAACAATGAGCAGTTCTTC
TRBD2,NA,TRBJ2-7,TRBV7-3,CASSTSGTSGSSGEQYF,TGTGCCAGCAGCACTTCCGGGACTAGCGGCTCCTCGGGGGAGCAGTACTTC
NA,NA,TRBJ1-2,TRBV14,CASSGPIYGYTF,TGTGCCAGCAGCGGCCCAATCTATGGCTACACCTTC
TRBD1,NA,TRBJ1-2,TRBV4-3,CASSQDQGGARNPYGYTF,TGCGCCAGCAGCCAAGATCAGGGGGGAGCTAGAAACCCTTATGGCTACACCTTC
TRBD1,NA,TRBJ2-2,TRBV5-1,CASSPRTGDGELFF,TGCGCCAGCAGCCCTAGGACAGGGGATGGGGAGCTGTTTTTT
NA,NA,TRBJ1-5,TRBV2,CASSEGGWNQPQHF,TGTGCCAGCAGTGAGGGGGGGTGGAATCAGCCCCAGCATTTT
NA,few,TRBJ1-1,TRBV18,CASSPPNRNTEAFF,TGTGCCAGCTCACCACCGAACAGAAACACTGAAGCTTTCTTT
NA,NA,TRBJ2-5,TRBV5-1,CASTQGRETQYF,TGCGCCAGCACCCAGGGCCGTGAGACCCAGTACTTC
NA,NA,TRBJ2-1,TRBV7-7,CASSLAVPSSYNEQFF,TGTGCCAGCAGCTTAGCGGTACCGAGCTCCTACAATGAGCAGTTCTTC
TRBD1,NA,TRBJ1-1,TRBV2,CASSEVGRGRNTEAFF,TGTGCCAGCAGTGAAGTGGGCAGGGGGCGAAACACTGAAGCTTTCTTT
NA,NA,TRBJ2-6,TRBV21-1,CASSKVSYRGCGANVLTF,TGTGCCAGCAGCAAAGTTTCTTACAGGGGATGTGGGGCCAACGTCCTGACTTTC
NA,NA,TRBJ2-5,TRBV7-2,CASSLIPGLQETQYF,TGTGCCAGCAGCTTAATTCCAGGACTCCAAGAGACCCAGTACTTC
NA,NA,TRBJ1-6,TRBV7-2,CASRTGGPGPLHF,TGTGCCAGCAGGACGGGGGGGCCGGGACCCCTCCACTTT
TRBD1,NA,TRBJ1-2,TRBV18,CASSPLRTGPVYTF,TGTGCCAGCTCACCGCTTAGGACAGGTCCCGTCTACACCTTC
NA,NA,TRBJ1-5,TRBV30,CAWSWPGSNQPQHF,TGTGCCTGGAGCTGGCCGGGGAGCAATCAGCCCCAGCATTTT
NA,NA,TRBJ2-7,TRBV5-4,CASSLVGSHEQYF,TGTGCCAGCAGCTTGGTCGGGAGCCACGAGCAGTACTTC
NA,NA,TRBJ2-7,TRBV19,CASSPGAGREQYF,TGTGCCAGTAGTCCAGGGGCAGGGCGGGAGCAGTACTTC
TRBD1,NA,TRBJ1-1,TRBV18,CASSPGTGIPEAFF,TGTGCCAGCTCACCGGGGACAGGGATTCCTGAAGCTTTCTTT
NA,NA,TRBJ2-4,TRBV4-3,CASSQGPFAENIQYF,TGCGCCAGCAGCCAAGGGCCTTTCGCGGAAAACATTCAGTACTTC
NA,NA,TRBJ2-2,TRBV27,CARQKGQGLTGELFF,TGTGCCAGGCAAAAGGGGCAGGGGTTAACCGGGGAGCTGTTTTTT
NA,NA,TRBJ2-2,TRBV19,CATGTLNTGELFF,TGTGCCACTGGGACTTTGAACACCGGGGAGCTGTTTTTT
TRBD2,NA,TRBJ2-7,TRBV6-1,CASSDSLPSGGSSYEQYF,TGTGCCAGCAGTGATAGCCTGCCTAGCGGGGGATCCTCCTACGAGCAGTACTTC